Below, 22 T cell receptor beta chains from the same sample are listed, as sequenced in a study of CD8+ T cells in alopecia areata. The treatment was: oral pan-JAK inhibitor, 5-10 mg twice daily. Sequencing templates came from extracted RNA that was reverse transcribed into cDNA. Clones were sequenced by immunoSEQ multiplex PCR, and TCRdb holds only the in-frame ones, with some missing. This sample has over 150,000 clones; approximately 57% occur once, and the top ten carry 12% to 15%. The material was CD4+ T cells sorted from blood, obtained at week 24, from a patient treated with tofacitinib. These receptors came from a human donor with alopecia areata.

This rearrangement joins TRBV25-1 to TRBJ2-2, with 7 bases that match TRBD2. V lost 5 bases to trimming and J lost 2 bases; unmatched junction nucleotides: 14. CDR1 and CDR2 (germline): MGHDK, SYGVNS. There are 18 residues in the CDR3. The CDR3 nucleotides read TGTGCCAGCAGTCCTCGGTCCGGGACTACCAGAAACACCGGGGAGCTGTTTTTT. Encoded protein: CASSPRSGTTRNTGELFF.

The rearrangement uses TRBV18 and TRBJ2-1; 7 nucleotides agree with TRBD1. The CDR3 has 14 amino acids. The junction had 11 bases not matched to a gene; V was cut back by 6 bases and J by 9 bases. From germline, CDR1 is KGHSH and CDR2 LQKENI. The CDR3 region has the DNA TGTGCCAGCTCCCTTAAAGGGACAGTGGGTGAGCAGTTCTTC. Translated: CASSLKGTVGEQFF.

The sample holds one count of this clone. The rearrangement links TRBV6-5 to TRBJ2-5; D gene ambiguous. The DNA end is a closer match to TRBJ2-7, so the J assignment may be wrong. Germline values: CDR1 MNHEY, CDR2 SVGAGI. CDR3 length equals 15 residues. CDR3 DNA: TGTGCCAGCAGTTACTCGATAGCAGTAACCTACGAGCAGTACTTC. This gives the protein CASSYSIAVTYEQYF.

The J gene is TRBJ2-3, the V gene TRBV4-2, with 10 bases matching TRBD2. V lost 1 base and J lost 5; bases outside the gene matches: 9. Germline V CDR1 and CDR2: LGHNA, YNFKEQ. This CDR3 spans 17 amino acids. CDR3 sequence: CASSQGEAGGTRDTQYF. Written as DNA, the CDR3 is TGTGCCAGCAGCCAAGGGGAAGCGGGGGGGACACGAGATACGCAGTATTTT.

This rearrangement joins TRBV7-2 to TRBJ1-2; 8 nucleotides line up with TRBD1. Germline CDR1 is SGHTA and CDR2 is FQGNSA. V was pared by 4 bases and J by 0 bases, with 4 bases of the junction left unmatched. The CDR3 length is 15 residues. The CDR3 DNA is TGTGCCAGCAGCTGGAGGGACAGGCCTAACTATGGCTACACCTTC. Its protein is CASSWRDRPNYGYTF. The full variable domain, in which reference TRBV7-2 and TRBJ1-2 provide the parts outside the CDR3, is GAGVSQSPSNKVTEKGKDVELRCDPISGHTALYWYRQSLGQGLEFLIYFQGNSAPDKSGLPSDRFSAERTGGSVSTLTIQRTQQEDSAVYLCASSWRDRPNYGYTFGSGTRLTVV.

For the CDR3, the DNA is TGCAGCGGCCTAATACAGGGTGCCTATGGCTACACCTTC. Translation: CSGLIQGAYGYTF. V gene TRBV29-1 combines with J gene TRBJ1-2; weak D call: TRBD1 (6 bases). This CDR3 has 13 residues. Trimming stripped 7 bases from V and 4 bases from J, with 16 bases between. Germline V gene data show CDR1 as SQVTM and CDR2 as ANQGSEA.

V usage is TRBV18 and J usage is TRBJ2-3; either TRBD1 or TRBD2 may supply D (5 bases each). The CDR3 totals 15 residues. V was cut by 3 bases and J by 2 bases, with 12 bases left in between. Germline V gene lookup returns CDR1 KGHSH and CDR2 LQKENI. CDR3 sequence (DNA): TGTGCCAGCTCACCCGGGGCAGGGCACACAGATACGCAGTATTTT. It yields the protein CASSPGAGHTDTQYF.

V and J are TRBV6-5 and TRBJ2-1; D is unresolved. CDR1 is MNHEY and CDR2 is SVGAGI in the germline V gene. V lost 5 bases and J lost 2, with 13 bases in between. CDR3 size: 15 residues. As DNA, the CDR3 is TGTGCCAGCAGTACCGCTCCGAGCCCCTACAATGAGCAGTTCTTC. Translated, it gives CASSTAPSPYNEQFF.

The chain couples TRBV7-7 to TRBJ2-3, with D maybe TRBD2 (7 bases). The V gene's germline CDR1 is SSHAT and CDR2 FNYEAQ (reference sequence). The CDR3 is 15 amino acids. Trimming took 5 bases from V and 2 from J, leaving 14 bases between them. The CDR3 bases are TGTGCCAGCAGCCCATTCCGGGGGGCCACAGATACGCAGTATTTT. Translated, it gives CASSPFRGATDTQYF.

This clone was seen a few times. The CDR3 reads CASSPLPQGVFSNQPQHF. CDR3 DNA: TGTGCCAGCAGCCCTTTGCCGCAGGGGGTTTTTAGCAATCAGCCCCAGCATTTT. The V gene is TRBV2, the J gene TRBJ1-5; 7 bases align to TRBD1. V lost 6 bases to trimming and J lost 0 bases; unmatched junction nucleotides: 14. CDR1 SNHLY and CDR2 FYNNEI come from the germline V gene. The CDR3 covers 18 residues. Supplemented by reference TRBV2 and TRBJ1-5, the full variable domain reads EPEVTQTPSHQVTQMGQEVILRCVPISNHLYFYWYRQILGQKVEFLVSFYNNEISEKSEIFDDQFSVERPDGSNFTLKIRSTKLEDSAMYFCASSPLPQGVFSNQPQHFGDGTRLSIL.

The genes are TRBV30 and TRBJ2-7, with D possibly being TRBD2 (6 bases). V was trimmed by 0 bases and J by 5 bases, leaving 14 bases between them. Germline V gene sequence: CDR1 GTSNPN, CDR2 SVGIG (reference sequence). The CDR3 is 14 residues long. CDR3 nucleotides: TGTGCCTGGAGTGTAAGGGGCGGGGCCAACGAGCAGTACTTC. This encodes CAWSVRGGANEQYF.

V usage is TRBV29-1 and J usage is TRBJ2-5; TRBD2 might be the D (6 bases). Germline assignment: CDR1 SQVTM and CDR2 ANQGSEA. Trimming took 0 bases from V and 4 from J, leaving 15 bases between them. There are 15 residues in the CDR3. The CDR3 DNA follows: TGCAGCGTTGAAGATAGCGGAGCAGGGCCAGAGACCCAGTACTTC. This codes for CSVEDSGAGPETQYF.

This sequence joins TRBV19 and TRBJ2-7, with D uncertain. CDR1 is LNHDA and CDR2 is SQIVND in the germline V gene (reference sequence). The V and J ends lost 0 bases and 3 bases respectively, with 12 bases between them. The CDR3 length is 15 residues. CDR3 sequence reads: CASSIDPSSYYEQYF. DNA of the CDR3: TGTGCCAGTAGTATAGATCCATCATCCTACTACGAGCAGTACTTC.

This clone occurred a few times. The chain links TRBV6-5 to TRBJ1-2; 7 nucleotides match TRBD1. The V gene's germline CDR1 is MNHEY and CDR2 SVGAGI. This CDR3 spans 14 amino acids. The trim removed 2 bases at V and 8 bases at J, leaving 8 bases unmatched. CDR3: CASSYTGQVEGYTF. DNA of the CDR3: TGTGCCAGCAGTTACACCGGACAGGTGGAAGGCTACACCTTC.

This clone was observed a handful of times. In DNA form, the CDR3 reads TGTGCCACCAGCAGAGAATCAAGGACTGAAGCTTTCTTT. Amino acid sequence: CATSRESRTEAFF. The V and J genes are TRBV15 and TRBJ1-1, with D unclear. Germline V lookup: CDR1 LNHNV, CDR2 YYDKDF (reference sequence). Trimming took 0 bases from V and 5 from J, leaving 7 bases between them. CDR3 length: 13 amino acids.

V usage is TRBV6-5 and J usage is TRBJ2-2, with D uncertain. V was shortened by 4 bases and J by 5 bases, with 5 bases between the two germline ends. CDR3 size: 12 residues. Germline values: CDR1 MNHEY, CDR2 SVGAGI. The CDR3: CASSFLTGELFF. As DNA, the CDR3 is TGTGCCAGCAGTTTCTTGACCGGGGAGCTGTTTTTT.

CDR3 DNA sequence: TGTGCCAGCCATCCCCTACAGGGTAGGGCTTTCTTT. Its protein product is CASHPLQGRAFF. The J gene is TRBJ1-1, the V gene TRBV27; a possible D gene is TRBD1 (6 bases). The CDR3 consists of 12 residues. Trimming removed 8 bases from V and 11 bases from J, with 18 bases in between. Germline loops: CDR1 MNHEY, CDR2 SMNVEV (reference sequence).

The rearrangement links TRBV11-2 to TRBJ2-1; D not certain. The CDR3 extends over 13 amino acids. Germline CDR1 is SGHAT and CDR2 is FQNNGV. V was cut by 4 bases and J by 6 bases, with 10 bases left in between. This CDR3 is CASSSVIANEQFF. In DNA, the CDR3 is TGTGCCAGCAGCTCGGTTATAGCCAATGAGCAGTTCTTC.

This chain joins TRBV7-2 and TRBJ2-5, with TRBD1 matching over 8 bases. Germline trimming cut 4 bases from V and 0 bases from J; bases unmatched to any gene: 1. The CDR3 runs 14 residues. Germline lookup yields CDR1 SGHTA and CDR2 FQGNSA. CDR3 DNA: TGTGCCAGCAGCTGGACAGGGTACCAAGAGACCCAGTACTTC. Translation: CASSWTGYQETQYF.

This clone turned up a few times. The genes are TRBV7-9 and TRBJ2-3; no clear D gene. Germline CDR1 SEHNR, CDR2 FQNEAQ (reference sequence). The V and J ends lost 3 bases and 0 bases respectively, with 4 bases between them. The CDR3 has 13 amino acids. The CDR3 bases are TGTGCCAGCAGCTTCAGCAGCACAGATACGCAGTATTTT. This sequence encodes CASSFSSTDTQYF.

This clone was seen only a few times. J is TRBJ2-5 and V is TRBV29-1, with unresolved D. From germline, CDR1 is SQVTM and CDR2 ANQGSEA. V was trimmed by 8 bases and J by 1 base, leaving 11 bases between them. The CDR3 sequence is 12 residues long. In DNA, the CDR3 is TGCAGCCCCGCGAGACCCCAAGAGACCCAGTACTTC. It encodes CSPARPQETQYF.

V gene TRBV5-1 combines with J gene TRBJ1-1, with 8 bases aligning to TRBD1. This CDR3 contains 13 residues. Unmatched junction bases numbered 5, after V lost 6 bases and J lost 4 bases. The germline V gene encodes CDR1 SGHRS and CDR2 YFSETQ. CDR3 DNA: TGCGCCAGCAAGACAGGGGAAGGCACTGAAGCTTTCTTT. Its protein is CASKTGEGTEAFF. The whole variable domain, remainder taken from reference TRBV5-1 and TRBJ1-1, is KAGVTQTPRYLIKTRGQQVTLSCSPISGHRSVSWYQQTPGQGLQFLFEYFSETQRNKGNFPGRFSGRQFSNSRSEMNVSTLELGDSALYLCASKTGEGTEAFFGQGTRLTVV.